This TCR beta chain emerged from a study of blood T cell repertoires in COVID-19. At the level of the study: Acute-phase and convalescent COVID-19 samples originated in the United States, Italy and Spain.

Data came from immunoSEQ multiplex PCR; TCRdb stores just in-frame clones and leaves some out. The sample consists of under 350,000 clones, over 80% of them appearing once. This CDR3 is 15 amino acids long. The V and J ends lost 3 bases and 10 bases respectively, with 16 bases between them. The germline V gene encodes CDR1 LGHDT and CDR2 YNNKEL (reference sequence). This TCR derives from a man in his 60s who had recovered from COVID-19. The source material was peripheral blood. This chain uses TRBV3-1 (or the pseudogene TRBV3-2) with TRBJ1-6; perhaps TRBD1 as D (5 bases). Written as DNA, the CDR3 is TGTGCCAGCAGCCATCAGGGCAAATCATTGTCACCCCTCCACTTT. Encoded protein: CASSHQGKSLSPLHF.